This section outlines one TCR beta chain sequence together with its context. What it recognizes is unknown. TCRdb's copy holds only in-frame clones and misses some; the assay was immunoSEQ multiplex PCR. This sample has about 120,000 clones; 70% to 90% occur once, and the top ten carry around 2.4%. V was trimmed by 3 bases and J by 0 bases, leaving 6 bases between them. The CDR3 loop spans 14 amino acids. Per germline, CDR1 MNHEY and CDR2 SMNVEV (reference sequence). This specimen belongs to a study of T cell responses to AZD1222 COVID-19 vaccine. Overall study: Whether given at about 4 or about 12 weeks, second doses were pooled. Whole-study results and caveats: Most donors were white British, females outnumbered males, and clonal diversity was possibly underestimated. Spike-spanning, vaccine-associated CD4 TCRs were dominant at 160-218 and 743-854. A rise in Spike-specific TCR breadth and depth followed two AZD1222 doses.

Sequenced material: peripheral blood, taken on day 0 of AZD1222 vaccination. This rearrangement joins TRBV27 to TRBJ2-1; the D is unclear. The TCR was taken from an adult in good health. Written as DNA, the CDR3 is TGTGCCAGCAGTTTCAGTAGCTCCTACAATGAGCAGTTCTTC. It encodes CASSFSSSYNEQFF.